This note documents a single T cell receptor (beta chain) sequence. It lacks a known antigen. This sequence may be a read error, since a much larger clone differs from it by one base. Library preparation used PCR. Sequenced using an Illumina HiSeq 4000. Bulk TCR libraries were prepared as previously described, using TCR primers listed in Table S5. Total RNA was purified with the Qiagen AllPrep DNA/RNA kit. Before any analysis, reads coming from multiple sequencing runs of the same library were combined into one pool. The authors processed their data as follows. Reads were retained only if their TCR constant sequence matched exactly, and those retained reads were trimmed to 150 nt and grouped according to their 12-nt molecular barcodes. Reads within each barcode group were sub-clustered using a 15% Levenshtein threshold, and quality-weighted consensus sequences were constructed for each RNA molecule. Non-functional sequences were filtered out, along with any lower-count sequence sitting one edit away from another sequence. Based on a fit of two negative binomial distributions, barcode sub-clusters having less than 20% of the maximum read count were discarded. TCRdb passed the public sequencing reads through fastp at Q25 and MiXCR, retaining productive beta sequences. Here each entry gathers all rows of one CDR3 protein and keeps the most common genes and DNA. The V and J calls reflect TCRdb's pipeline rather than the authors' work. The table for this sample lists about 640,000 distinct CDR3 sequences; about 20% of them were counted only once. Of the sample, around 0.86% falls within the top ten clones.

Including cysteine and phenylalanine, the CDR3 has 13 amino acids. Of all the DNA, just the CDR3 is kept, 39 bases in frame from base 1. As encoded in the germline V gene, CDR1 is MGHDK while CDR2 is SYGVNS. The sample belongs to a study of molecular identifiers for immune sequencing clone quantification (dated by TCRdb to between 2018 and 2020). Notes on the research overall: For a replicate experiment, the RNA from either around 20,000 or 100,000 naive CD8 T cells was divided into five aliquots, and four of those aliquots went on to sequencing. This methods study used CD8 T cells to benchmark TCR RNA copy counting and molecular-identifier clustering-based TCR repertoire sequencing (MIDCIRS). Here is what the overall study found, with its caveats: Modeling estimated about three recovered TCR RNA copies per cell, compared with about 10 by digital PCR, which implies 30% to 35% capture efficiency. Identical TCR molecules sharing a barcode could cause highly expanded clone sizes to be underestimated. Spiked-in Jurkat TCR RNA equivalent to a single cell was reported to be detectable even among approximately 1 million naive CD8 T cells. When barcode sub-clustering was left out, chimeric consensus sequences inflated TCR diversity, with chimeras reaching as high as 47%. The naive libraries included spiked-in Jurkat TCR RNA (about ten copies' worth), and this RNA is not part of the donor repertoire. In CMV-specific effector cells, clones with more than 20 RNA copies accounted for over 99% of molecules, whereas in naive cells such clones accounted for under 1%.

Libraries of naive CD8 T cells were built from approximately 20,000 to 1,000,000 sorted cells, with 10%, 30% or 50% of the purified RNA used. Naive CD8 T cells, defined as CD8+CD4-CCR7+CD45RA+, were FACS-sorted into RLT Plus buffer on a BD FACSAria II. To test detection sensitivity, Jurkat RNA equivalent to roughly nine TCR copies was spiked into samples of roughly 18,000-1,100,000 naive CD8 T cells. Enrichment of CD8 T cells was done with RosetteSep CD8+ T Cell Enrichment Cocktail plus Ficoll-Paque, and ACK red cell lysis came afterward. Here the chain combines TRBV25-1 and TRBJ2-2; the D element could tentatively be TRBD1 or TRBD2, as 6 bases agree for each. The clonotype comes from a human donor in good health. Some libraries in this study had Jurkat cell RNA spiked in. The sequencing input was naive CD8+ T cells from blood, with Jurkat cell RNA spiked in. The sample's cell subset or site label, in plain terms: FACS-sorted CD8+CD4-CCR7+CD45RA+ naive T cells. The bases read TGTGCCAGCGAGGACAGCCCGTACGGGGGGCTGTTTTTT. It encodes CASEDSPYGGLFF. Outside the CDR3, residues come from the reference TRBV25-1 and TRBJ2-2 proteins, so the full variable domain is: EADIYQTPRYLVIGTGKKITLECSQTMGHDKMYWYQQDPGMELHLIHYSYGVNSTEKGDLSSESTVSRIRTEHFPLTLESARPSHTSQYLCASEDSPYGGLFFGEGSRLTVL.